This T cell receptor beta chain was documented in a study of cytomegalovirus exposure and HLA in healthy donors. On the study more broadly: Ancestry clustering placed about 86% of around 400 genotyped donors in the Caucasian-associated cluster. General observations from the study: Later analysis revealed greater clonal expansion in HLA-associated TCR beta chains than in equally common others.

Everyone who donated was a healthy bone marrow donor. This clone was observed a handful of times. What it binds is unknown. V shed 2 bases and J shed 3 bases, with 11 bases lying between them. The CDR3 covers 14 residues. Germline loops: CDR1 MNHNS, CDR2 SASEGT. PCR was performed using 60 Vbeta and 13 Jbeta primers. Method: immunoSEQ multiplex PCR; TCRdb's copy keeps in-frame clones and lacks some. The table records 150,000 to 200,000 clones, around 81% of them present only once. The sample consisted of PBMCs. The V call is TRBV6-1, the J call TRBJ2-7; D perhaps matches TRBD2 (7 bases). The TCR was taken from a woman aged 18-30 years in good health and CMV-seropositive. The CDR3 DNA reads as TGTGCCAGCAGTGAATTGGGGGGGCTCTACGAGCAGTACTTC. Translated: CASSELGGLYEQYF.